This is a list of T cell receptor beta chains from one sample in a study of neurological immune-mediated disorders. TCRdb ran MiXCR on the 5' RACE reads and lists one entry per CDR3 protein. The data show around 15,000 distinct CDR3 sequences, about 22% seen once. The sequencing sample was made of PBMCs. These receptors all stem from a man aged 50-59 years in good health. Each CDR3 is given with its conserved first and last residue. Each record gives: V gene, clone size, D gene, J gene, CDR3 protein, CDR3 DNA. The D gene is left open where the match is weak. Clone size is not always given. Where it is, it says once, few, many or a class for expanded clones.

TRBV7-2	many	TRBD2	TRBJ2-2	CASSLDEREGRTGELFF	TGTGCCAGCAGCTTAGACGAGCGGGAGGGCCGCACCGGGGAGCTGTTTTTT
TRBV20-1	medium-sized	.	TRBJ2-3	CSASRVGDTQYF	TGCAGTGCCAGCAGAGTCGGGGATACGCAGTATTTT
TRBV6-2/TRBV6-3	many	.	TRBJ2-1	CASTGNEQFF	TGTGCCAGCACAGGAAATGAGCAGTTCTTC
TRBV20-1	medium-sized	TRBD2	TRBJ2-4	CSADASGLIKNIQYF	TGCAGTGCCGATGCTAGCGGGTTGATCAAAAACATTCAGTACTTC
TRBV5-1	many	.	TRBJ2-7	CASSGTYEQYF	TGCGCCAGCAGCGGGACCTACGAGCAGTACTTC
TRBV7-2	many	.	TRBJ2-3	CASSLVFRIAQTDTQYF	TGTGCCAGCAGCTTAGTATTTCGGATAGCCCAGACAGATACGCAGTATTTT
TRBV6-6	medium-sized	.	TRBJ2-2	CASSLPAGELFF	TGTGCCAGCAGCCTCCCCGCCGGGGAGCTGTTTTTT
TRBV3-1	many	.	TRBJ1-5	CASSQARRQPQHF	TGTGCCAGCAGCCAAGCGAGACGTCAGCCCCAGCATTTT
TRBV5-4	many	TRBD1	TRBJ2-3	CASRTGGALDTQYF	TGTGCCAGTAGGACAGGGGGCGCGTTAGATACGCAGTATTTT
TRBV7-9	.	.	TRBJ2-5	CASSHRALLETQYF	TGTGCCAGCAGTCACAGGGCCCTCCTGGAGACCCAGTACTTC
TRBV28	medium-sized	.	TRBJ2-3	CASSQGRILTDTQYF	TGTGCCAGCAGTCAGGGACGGATTCTCACAGATACGCAGTATTTT
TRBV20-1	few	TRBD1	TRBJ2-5	CSARVGDSQETQYF	TGCAGTGCTAGAGTGGGGGACAGCCAAGAGACCCAGTACTTC
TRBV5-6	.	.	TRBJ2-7	CASSLVSAEQYF	TGTGCCAGCAGCTTGGTATCCGCTGAGCAGTACTTC
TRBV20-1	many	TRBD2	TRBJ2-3	CSASGLAASDTQYF	TGCAGTGCTAGTGGTCTAGCGGCCTCAGATACGCAGTATTTT
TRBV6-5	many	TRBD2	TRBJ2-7	CASSETGTSLYF	TGTGCCAGCAGTGAGACCGGGACTAGTCTGTACTTC
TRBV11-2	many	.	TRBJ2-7	CASSLGPTASSYEQYF	TGTGCCAGCAGCTTAGGGCCCACCGCCAGCTCCTACGAGCAGTACTTC
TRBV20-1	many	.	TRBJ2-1	CSAVRTGRSYNEQFF	TGCAGTGCCGTACGTACCGGGAGATCATACAATGAGCAGTTCTTC
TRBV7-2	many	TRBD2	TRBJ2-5	CASSSGLAGGQETQYF	TGTGCCAGCAGCTCGGGACTAGCGGGAGGGCAAGAGACCCAGTACTTC
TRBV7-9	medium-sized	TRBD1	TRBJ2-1	CASTNGDSTNEQFF	TGTGCCAGCACGAACGGGGACAGTACCAATGAGCAGTTCTTC
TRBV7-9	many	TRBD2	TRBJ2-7	CASSLSSGSSYEQYF	TGTGCCAGCAGCTTATCTAGCGGAAGCTCCTACGAGCAGTACTTC
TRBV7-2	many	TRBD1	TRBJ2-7	CASSRNPRGREQYF	TGTGCCAGCAGCCGGAATCCCAGGGGGCGCGAGCAGTACTTC
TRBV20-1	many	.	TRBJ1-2	CSARGRYGYTF	TGCAGTGCTAGAGGCCGCTATGGCTACACCTTC
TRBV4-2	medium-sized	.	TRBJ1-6	CASSAGSNSPLHF	TGTGCCAGCAGTGCAGGAAGCAATTCACCCCTCCACTTT
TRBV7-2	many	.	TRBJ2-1	CASSLQFSSNGEQFF	TGTGCCAGCAGCTTGCAGTTTTCCAGCAATGGTGAGCAGTTCTTC
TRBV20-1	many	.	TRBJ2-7	CSASETYEQYF	TGCAGTGCTAGCGAAACCTACGAGCAGTACTTC